The source of this T cell receptor (beta chain) is a study of T cell responses to AZD1222 COVID-19 vaccine. General observations from the study: Rises in breadth and depth of Spike-specific TCRs came after two AZD1222 doses. Only a handful of AZD1222 recipients, more than five in all, had baseline seropositivity.

Germline CDR1 and CDR2: KGHSH and LQKENI. The CDR3 has 11 amino acids. The ends were cut back, 4 bases at V and 3 bases at J, with 4 bases in the middle. This clone was observed once. Its cognate antigen is unknown. Method: immunoSEQ multiplex PCR; TCRdb's copy keeps in-frame clones and lacks some. The sample has 120,000 or so clones; roughly 92% are singletons. Sample: peripheral blood, taken 28 days after the second AZD1222 dose. The receptor was isolated from an adult who received the AZD1222 COVID-19 vaccine. The chain has TRBV18 and TRBJ2-7; D ambiguous. CDR3 sequence reads: CASSRDYEQYF. The CDR3 coding sequence is TGTGCCAGCTCACGGGACTACGAGCAGTACTTC.